This T cell receptor (beta chain) was profiled in a study of blood T cell repertoires in COVID-19. Sequenced by immunoSEQ multiplex PCR; TCRdb stores in-frame clones only, minus some. Found here are about 210,000 clones, 85% of them singletons; the top ten hold under 2.5%. Germline V gives CDR1 MNHEY, CDR2 SVGEGT. V lost 4 bases to trimming and J lost 8 bases; unmatched junction nucleotides: 9. The CDR3 covers 14 residues. J is TRBJ1-2 and V is TRBV6-2 or TRBV6-3; 8 nucleotides line up with TRBD1. This clonotype was sampled from a woman in her 70s with COVID-19, enrolled during active disease. Material for sequencing was peripheral blood. This CDR3 is CASSSDPGGHGYTF. CDR3 DNA: TGTGCCAGCAGTTCTGACCCAGGGGGCCACGGCTACACCTTC.